The clone carrying this TCR beta chain was counted ten times or more. As yet, its antigen is unknown. Unmatched junction bases numbered 5, after V lost 9 bases and J lost 3 bases. The CDR3 runs to 12 residues. Germline CDR1 is LNHNV and CDR2 is YYDKDF (reference sequence). This specimen belongs to a study of T-cell memory formation after mild COVID-19. General study results and limits: CM and EM subsets held most contracting CD4+ clones; EMRA held CD8+ ones.

From the 5' RACE reads, TCRdb called clonotypes with MiXCR, one entry per CDR3 protein. The sample carries approximately 150,000 distinct CDR3 sequences, about 5.7% recorded once. What was sequenced was PBMCs or a T cell subset sorted from them (not recorded which). The chain joins TRBV15 to TRBJ2-7; TRBD1 agrees at 7 bases. The clonotype was recovered from an adult woman who had mild COVID-19 (a few samples of this study predate the infection). Cell type and time point are not known. The CDR3 DNA follows: TGTGCCACGGGGACAGCCCTCTACGAGCAGTACTTC. Protein sequence: CATGTALYEQYF. The whole variable domain, remainder taken from reference TRBV15 and TRBJ2-7, is DAMVIQNPRYQVTQFGKPVTLSCSQTLNHNVMYWYQQKSSQAPKLLFHYYDKDFNNEADTPDNFQSRRPNTSFCFLDIRSPGLGDTAMYLCATGTALYEQYFGPGTRLTVT.